One sample yielded the 19 T cell receptor beta chains listed below, sequenced in a study of blood T cell repertoires in COVID-19. Sequencing used immunoSEQ multiplex PCR; TCRdb keeps in-frame clones, though not all of them. The data show around 73,000 clones, with around 77% seen just once and roughly 2.4% held by the top ten. Sample: peripheral blood. The receptors originated from a man in his 70s with COVID-19, enrolled during active disease.

The chain uses TRBV2 and TRBJ1-4, with D perhaps matching TRBD1 (5 bases). Germline CDR1 SNHLY, CDR2 FYNNEI. This CDR3 contains 15 residues. V was shortened by 3 bases and J by 8 bases, with 16 bases between the two germline ends. The CDR3 here is CASSEQGLTEEKLFF. The CDR3 coding sequence is TGTGCCAGCAGTGAGCAGGGATTAACTGAGGAAAAACTGTTTTTT.

The genes are TRBV28 and TRBJ2-7; TRBD1 aligns across 7 bases. Losses at the gene ends were 6 bases for V and 3 bases for J; bases not matched to a gene: 11. The germline V gene has CDR1 MDHEN and CDR2 SYDVKM. This CDR3 region has 15 residues. The CDR3 reads CASSQTGSRYYEQYF. In nucleotides, the CDR3 is TGTGCCAGCAGCCAGACAGGGTCCCGGTACTACGAGCAGTACTTC.

The chain carries TRBV7-9 and TRBJ1-4; no reliable D call. The V gene lost 2 bases and the J gene lost 8 bases, with 6 bases spanning the gap. Germline V gene lookup returns CDR1 SEHNR and CDR2 FQNEAQ (reference sequence). The CDR3 is 12 amino acids. CDR3 DNA: TGTGCCAGCAGCTTATCGCGCGAAAAACTGTTTTTT. Protein product: CASSLSREKLFF.

This clone was counted only a few times. This chain links TRBV19 with TRBJ2-7, with TRBD2 matching over 10 bases. The CDR3 extends over 14 amino acids. The V gene end was trimmed by 6 bases and the J gene end by 3 bases; junction bases not matched to a gene: 5. Per germline, CDR1 LNHDA and CDR2 SQIVND (reference sequence). CDR3 sequence (DNA): TGTGCCAGTAGCACAGCGGGAGGGGACTACGAGCAGTACTTC. This encodes CASSTAGGDYEQYF.

About this clone: Germline and junction disagree at one end, which may indicate a read error. The V gene is TRBV7-2, the J gene TRBJ2-3; 9 bases map to TRBD1. The CDR3 is made up of 14 amino acids. The germline V gene has CDR1 SGHTA and CDR2 FQGNSA. This CDR3 is CASSLDSTGTGMDF. In DNA, the CDR3 is TGTGCCAGCAGCTTAGACTCCACCGGGACAGGGATGGATTTT.

The rearrangement joins TRBV20-1 to TRBJ1-2, with D unclear. Germline CDR1 DFQATT, CDR2 SNEGSKA (reference sequence). CDR3 length: 14 residues. Trimming removed 3 bases from V and 6 bases from J, with 17 bases in between. CDR3 coding DNA: TGCAGTGCTAGTCCACAGTACCTTATGGATGGCTACACCTTC. Translation: CSASPQYLMDGYTF.

This clone showed up just once. V and J are TRBV5-1 and TRBJ1-2; TRBD1 matches at 8 bases. V shed 0 bases and J 4 bases; nucleotides not matched to a gene: 2. CDR3 length equals 14 residues. From germline, CDR1 is SGHRS and CDR2 YFSETQ. DNA of the CDR3: TGCGCCAGCAGCTTGGACGACAGGGGCTATGGCTACACCTTC. Encoded protein: CASSLDDRGYGYTF.

The chain employs TRBV9 and TRBJ2-6; no clear D gene. This CDR3 region has 17 residues. The germline V gene has CDR1 SGDLS and CDR2 YYNGEE. Trimming pared 4 bases from V and 0 bases from J, leaving 14 bases between. The CDR3 reads CASSPDLDFSGANVLTF. The DNA for the CDR3 is TGTGCCAGCAGCCCTGATTTAGATTTCTCTGGGGCCAACGTCCTGACTTTC.

V and J are TRBV11-3 and TRBJ2-2, with D hard to call. Trimming took 4 bases from V and 6 from J, leaving 6 bases between them. This CDR3 is 12 amino acids long. Germline V gene data show CDR1 as SGHNT and CDR2 as YENEEA. CDR3 residues: CASSSPAGELFF. CDR3 nucleotides: TGTGCCAGCAGCTCCCCTGCCGGGGAGCTGTTTTTT.

Here the CDR3 reads CAIRGTGRGTGELFF. CDR3 coding DNA: TGTGCCATCAGGGGGACAGGGCGCGGCACCGGGGAGCTGTTTTTT. The V and J genes are TRBV10-3 and TRBJ2-2, with TRBD1 matching 9 bases. The CDR3 covers 15 residues. Germline V gene sequence: CDR1 ENHRY, CDR2 SYGVKD. The ends lost 6 bases at V and 4 bases at J; junction bases unmatched: 6.

The chain's CDR3 is CASSPGGSGGAGNTIYF. In DNA form, the CDR3 reads TGTGCCAGCAGTCCAGGGGGTTCAGGGGGCGCCGGAAACACCATATATTTT. The chain links TRBV28 to TRBJ1-3, with 8 bases lining up with TRBD1. In germline, CDR1 is MDHEN, CDR2 SYDVKM. The CDR3 covers 17 residues. Trimming removed 5 bases from V and 4 bases from J; junction bases left unmatched: 13.

This sequence joins TRBV11-2 and TRBJ1-6, with D maybe TRBD1 (5 bases). The CDR3 consists of 15 residues. The germline gives CDR1 SGHAT, CDR2 FQNNGV. V lost 2 bases, J lost 6 bases, and 11 bases lay in between. The CDR3 here is CASSLQGRGNSPLHF. The CDR3 bases are TGTGCCAGCAGCTTACAAGGAAGGGGTAATTCACCCCTCCACTTT.

V gene TRBV5-1 combines with J gene TRBJ1-1; D may be TRBD1 (6 bases). V lost 4 bases, J lost 4 bases, and 17 bases lay in between. Germline V gene sequence: CDR1 SGHRS, CDR2 YFSETQ. There are 15 residues in the CDR3. Here the CDR3 reads CASSPRGGEGTEAFF. DNA for the CDR3: TGCGCCAGCAGCCCCAGGGGAGGGGAGGGCACTGAAGCTTTCTTT.

The chain employs TRBV4-2 and TRBJ2-1, with 7 bases lining up with TRBD1. CDR1 and CDR2 from the germline V gene are LGHNA and YNFKEQ. The CDR3 has 15 amino acids. The junction had 13 bases not matched to a gene; V was cut back by 5 bases and J by 9 bases. CDR3: CASSAEQRGGGEQFF. The CDR3 DNA reads as TGTGCCAGCAGCGCGGAACAGAGAGGGGGCGGTGAGCAGTTCTTC.

This chain links TRBV11-2 with TRBJ1-1, with D possibly TRBD1 on 5 matching bases. V lost 3 bases to trimming and J lost 5 bases, with 13 bases between them. The CDR3 spans 14 residues. Per the germline V gene, CDR1 is SGHAT and CDR2 is FQNNGV. CDR3 DNA sequence: TGTGCCAGCAGCTTCTCGGACGGGGGGACTGAAGCTTTCTTT. Amino acid sequence: CASSFSDGGTEAFF.

This clone was detected a few times. V gene TRBV3-1 (or the pseudogene TRBV3-2) combines with J gene TRBJ1-6, with D uncertain. This CDR3 comprises 14 residues. Germline V gene data show CDR1 as LGHDT and CDR2 as YNNKEL (reference sequence). V shed 1 base and J shed 6 bases, with 7 bases lying between them. CDR3 region: CASSQGGRNSPLHF. The CDR3 DNA is TGTGCCAGCAGCCAAGGAGGGCGTAATTCACCCCTCCACTTT.

The rearrangement links TRBV3-1 (or the pseudogene TRBV3-2) to TRBJ1-6; TRBD1 agrees at 7 bases. The V gene's germline CDR1 is LGHDT and CDR2 YNNKEL (reference sequence). J was trimmed by 8 bases and V by 4 bases; bases with no gene match: 5. There are 14 residues in the CDR3. The CDR3 region is CASSPGQGDSPLHF. As DNA, the CDR3 is TGTGCCAGCAGCCCCGGGCAGGGGGATTCACCCCTCCACTTT.

The chain combines TRBV25-1 with TRBJ2-1; TRBD2 is a possible D gene (6 bases). The V gene lost 5 bases and the J gene lost 0 bases, with 14 bases spanning the gap. CDR1 and CDR2 (germline): MGHDK, SYGVNS. The CDR3 extends over 16 amino acids. This chain's CDR3 is CASSYPGGSSYNEQFF. The CDR3, as DNA: TGTGCCAGCAGTTACCCTGGGGGGAGCTCCTACAATGAGCAGTTCTTC.

The V call is TRBV29-1, the J call TRBJ1-3; D gene ambiguous. The ends were cut back, 0 bases at V and 3 bases at J, with 6 bases in the middle. This CDR3 comprises 13 residues. The germline V gene has CDR1 SQVTM and CDR2 ANQGSEA. Written as DNA, the CDR3 is TGCAGCGTTGAAGATCGGGATGGAAACACCATATATTTT. It translates to CSVEDRDGNTIYF.